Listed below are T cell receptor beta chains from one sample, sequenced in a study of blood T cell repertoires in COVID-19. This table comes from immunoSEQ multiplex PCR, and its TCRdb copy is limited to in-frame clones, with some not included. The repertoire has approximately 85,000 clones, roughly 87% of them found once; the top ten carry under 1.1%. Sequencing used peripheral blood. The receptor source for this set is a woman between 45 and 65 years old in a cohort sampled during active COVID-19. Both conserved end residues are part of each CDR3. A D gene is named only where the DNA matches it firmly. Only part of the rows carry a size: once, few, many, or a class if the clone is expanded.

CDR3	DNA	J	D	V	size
CASSPGTGVDYEQYF	TGTGCCAGCAGCCCCGGGACAGGGGTAGACTACGAGCAGTACTTC	TRBJ2-7	TRBD1	TRBV11-2	.
CASSLGGGSQTYEQYF	TGTGCCAGCAGCTTAGGCGGGGGATCCCAGACCTACGAGCAGTACTTC	TRBJ2-7	TRBD2	TRBV7-9	.
CSARNPGSLGNYGYTF	TGCAGCGCCAGAAATCCGGGATCTCTAGGGAACTATGGCTACACCTTC	TRBJ1-2	.	TRBV29-1	.
CASSQGGLAGARRTQYF	TGTGCCAGCAGCCAGGGGGGACTAGCGGGGGCCCGTCGTACGCAGTATTTT	TRBJ2-3	TRBD2	TRBV14	.
CASSLDRGPDTF	TGTGCCAGCAGCTTGGACAGGGGTCCAGACACCTTC	TRBJ1-2	TRBD1	TRBV5-4	.
CASSPGPYNEQFF	TGTGCCAGTAGTCCAGGTCCCTACAATGAGCAGTTCTTC	TRBJ2-1	.	TRBV19	.
CASSPTAGNEEETQYF	TGTGCCAGCAGCCCGACGGCGGGAAACGAAGAAGAGACCCAGTACTTC	TRBJ2-5	.	TRBV5-5	once
CASSQDTERDKQFF	TGCGCCAGCAGCCAAGACACGGAGCGGGACAAGCAGTTCTTC	TRBJ2-1	.	TRBV4-1	.
CASSPPPLDTIYF	TGTGCCAGCAGTCCCCCTCCCCTCGACACCATATATTTT	TRBJ1-3	.	TRBV28	.
CASSLGQVSGANVLTF	TGTGCCAGCTCACTGGGACAGGTCTCTGGGGCCAACGTCCTGACTTTC	TRBJ2-6	TRBD1	TRBV18	.
CATSTGTSPLLEQFF	TGCGCCACCTCAACCGGGACTAGCCCTCTTCTCGAGCAGTTCTTC	TRBJ2-1	TRBD2	TRBV5-1	.